Listed below are T cell receptor beta chains from one sample, sequenced in a study of T cells in Graves' hyperthyroidism and ophthalmopathy. MiXCR, applied by TCRdb to the multiplex PCR reads, yields one record per CDR3 protein. Here the sample spans 550,000 to 650,000 distinct CDR3 sequences, 12% to 15% being singletons. Sequenced: blood. All receptors derive from a woman between 40 and 50 years old with Graves' hyperthyroidism. The CDR3 runs from the conserved cysteine through the conserved F or W. Fields, in order: J gene, D gene, V gene, clone size, CDR3 DNA, CDR3 protein. The D gene is left open where the match is weak. Clone size is not always given. Where it is, it says once, few, many or a class for expanded clones.

J: TRBJ2-5
D: TRBD1
V: TRBV28
size: many
DNA: TGTGCCAGCAGTTCGGGACAGGGGTTTGAGACCCAGTACTTC
CDR3: CASSSGQGFETQYF

J: TRBJ2-1
D: .
V: TRBV4-2
size: many
DNA: TGTGCCAGCAGCCCGGCTGTAGAGCAGTTCTTC
CDR3: CASSPAVEQFF

J: TRBJ2-1
D: .
V: TRBV7-9
size: .
DNA: TGCGCCAGCAGTGGAGGGACCAATGAGCAGTTCTTC
CDR3: CASSGGTNEQFF

J: TRBJ2-2
D: TRBD2
V: TRBV6-1
size: .
DNA: TGTGCCAGCAGTTCCTCTAGCGGGACCGCGAACACCGGGGAGCTGTTTTTT
CDR3: CASSSSSGTANTGELFF

J: TRBJ2-7
D: TRBD1
V: TRBV28
size: .
DNA: TGTGCCAGCAGTTTATCGGGACAGGGGGCGGTGTTGTACGAGCAGTACTTC
CDR3: CASSLSGQGAVLYEQYF

J: TRBJ1-4
D: .
V: TRBV3-1
size: many
DNA: TGTGCCAGCAGCCAAAAGGAAGGAAAGGCTAATGAAAAACTGTTTTTT
CDR3: CASSQKEGKANEKLFF

J: TRBJ2-5
D: TRBD2
V: TRBV12-3/TRBV12-4
size: few
DNA: TGTGCCAGCAGACTCGGACCAGCGGGAGGCCTACAAGAGACCCAGTACTTC
CDR3: CASRLGPAGGLQETQYF

J: TRBJ2-3
D: TRBD2
V: TRBV28
size: many
DNA: TGTGCCAGCACCGCGGGGGGAGATACGCAGTATTTT
CDR3: CASTAGGDTQYF

J: TRBJ2-7
D: TRBD2
V: TRBV30
size: many
DNA: TGTGCCTGGAGTGTACGAGCGGGAGTCTACGAGCAGTACTTC
CDR3: CAWSVRAGVYEQYF

J: TRBJ1-2
D: .
V: TRBV20-1
size: few
DNA: TGCAGTGCCAAGCGATATTCAGGAAACTATGGCTACACCTTC
CDR3: CSAKRYSGNYGYTF

J: TRBJ1-2
D: TRBD1
V: TRBV9
size: many
DNA: TGTGCCAGCAGCGTAGGGTCCGGGACAGGGGAAGGCTACACCTTC
CDR3: CASSVGSGTGEGYTF

J: TRBJ1-3
D: .
V: TRBV13
size: few
DNA: TGTGCCAGCAGCTTACGAGCGCGCTACCTAGAGCCCTCTGGAAACACCATATATTTT
CDR3: CASSLRARYLEPSGNTIYF

J: TRBJ2-7
D: TRBD2
V: TRBV20-1
size: few
DNA: TGCAGTGAGAATCGACTAGCGGGAGGGTTAACCTACGAGCAGTACTTC
CDR3: CSENRLAGGLTYEQYF

J: TRBJ2-1
D: .
V: TRBV5-1
size: many
DNA: TGCGCCAGCACCGGGACTCATTCTGGGAATGAGCAGTTCTTC
CDR3: CASTGTHSGNEQFF

J: TRBJ1-4
D: .
V: TRBV27
size: many
DNA: TGTGCCAGCAGCCGGGCCGCAACTAATGAAAAACTGTTTTTT
CDR3: CASSRAATNEKLFF

J: TRBJ2-1
D: TRBD2
V: TRBV29-1
size: .
DNA: TGCAGCGTTGAAGGACTAGCGGACAATGAGCAGTTCTTC
CDR3: CSVEGLADNEQFF

J: TRBJ1-5
D: .
V: TRBV19
size: many
DNA: TGTGCCAGTAATGCGTACCGCAATCAGCCCCAGCATTTT
CDR3: CASNAYRNQPQHF

J: TRBJ2-3
D: TRBD1
V: TRBV7-8
size: many
DNA: TGTGCCAGCAGCTTAGCTGAGGGACAGGGTGTATTAGATACGCAGTATTTT
CDR3: CASSLAEGQGVLDTQYF

J: TRBJ2-7
D: .
V: TRBV9
size: few
DNA: TGTGCCAGCAGCCCTTCGGACGGATTTAGGTACGAGCAGTACTTC
CDR3: CASSPSDGFRYEQYF

J: TRBJ2-1
D: TRBD1
V: TRBV24-1
size: once
DNA: TGTGCCACCAGTGATCCCTTACAGGGGGCTCGGGCGGGTGAGCAGTTCTTC
CDR3: CATSDPLQGARAGEQFF

J: TRBJ1-1
D: .
V: TRBV27
size: .
DNA: TGTGCCAGCAGCACGCCAGGGCGGCAAAGGGACACTGAAGCTTTCTTT
CDR3: CASSTPGRQRDTEAFF

J: TRBJ1-2
D: .
V: TRBV7-8
size: few
DNA: TGTGCCTGGGGCGGGGGGCAGGGCTATGGCTACACCTTC
CDR3: CAWGGGQGYGYTF

J: TRBJ2-7
D: TRBD2
V: TRBV11-2
size: many
DNA: TGTGCCAGCAGCGGGACTAGCGGGAGCCACGAGCAGTACTTC
CDR3: CASSGTSGSHEQYF

J: TRBJ2-3
D: TRBD2
V: TRBV2
size: many
DNA: TGTGCCAGCAGACCCGGACTAGCGGGAGGGTCCGATACGCAGTATTTT
CDR3: CASRPGLAGGSDTQYF

J: TRBJ2-2
D: TRBD1
V: TRBV6-2/TRBV6-3
size: many
DNA: TGTGCCAGCAGTTACACGCAAACTCCCGGGACAGGGGTTCTGGGAAACACCGGGGAGCTGTTTTTT
CDR3: CASSYTQTPGTGVLGNTGELFF

J: TRBJ1-5
D: TRBD1
V: TRBV5-1
size: few
DNA: TGCGCCAGCAGCCCCTCAGGACAGGGAGGAGGTCAGCCCCAGCATTTT
CDR3: CASSPSGQGGGQPQHF

J: TRBJ2-3
D: TRBD2
V: TRBV15
size: many
DNA: TGTGCCACCAGCAGAGGCCCTCTAGCGGGAGGGCAAACAAGCACAGATACGCAGTATTTT
CDR3: CATSRGPLAGGQTSTDTQYF

J: TRBJ2-3
D: .
V: TRBV11-2
size: many
DNA: TGTGCCAGCAGCTTAGGTCTCCCAGATACGCAGTATTTT
CDR3: CASSLGLPDTQYF

J: TRBJ2-7
D: TRBD2
V: TRBV6-1
size: many
DNA: TGTGCCAGCACCCCGCTAGCGGGAGCAGACGAGCAGTACTTC
CDR3: CASTPLAGADEQYF

J: TRBJ1-1
D: .
V: TRBV5-1
size: many
DNA: TGCGCCAGCAGCTTGCTCCTGGACACTGAAGCTTTCTTT
CDR3: CASSLLLDTEAFF

J: TRBJ2-7
D: .
V: TRBV27
size: few
DNA: TGTGCCAGCAGTTTGGGCCGGGCCATATACGAGCAGTACTTC
CDR3: CASSLGRAIYEQYF

J: TRBJ2-3
D: TRBD2
V: TRBV7-9
size: few
DNA: TGTGCCAGCAGCCCAGGACTAGCGGGATCGGAAGATACGCAGTATTTT
CDR3: CASSPGLAGSEDTQYF

J: TRBJ2-3
D: TRBD2
V: TRBV12-3/TRBV12-4
size: .
DNA: TGTGCCAGCAGTGCTGTGACGGGACTAGCGGGAGTGAATACGCAGTATTTT
CDR3: CASSAVTGLAGVNTQYF

J: TRBJ1-1
D: .
V: TRBV2
size: many
DNA: TGTGCCAGCAAAAGGGTCACTGAAGCTTTCTTT
CDR3: CASKRVTEAFF

J: TRBJ1-1
D: .
V: TRBV20-1
size: .
DNA: TGCAGTGCTAGTCCACAGGGTGGGGGCACTGAAGCTTTCTTT
CDR3: CSASPQGGGTEAFF

J: TRBJ2-7
D: TRBD1
V: TRBV20-1
size: many
DNA: TGCAGTGCTAGATATGGGACAGGGGGCCGAGAGCAGTACTTC
CDR3: CSARYGTGGREQYF

J: TRBJ2-7
D: .
V: TRBV30
size: many
DNA: TGTGCCTGGAGTGTAGTTCACGGCTACGAGCAGTACTTC
CDR3: CAWSVVHGYEQYF

J: TRBJ1-2
D: .
V: TRBV6-1
size: .
DNA: TGTGCCAGCACCCTAGGCCGGTCCTATGGCTACACCTTC
CDR3: CASTLGRSYGYTF

J: TRBJ1-5
D: .
V: TRBV2
size: many
DNA: TGTGCCAGCAGTGTGGACAGCGGTTATAGCAATCAGCCCCAGCATTTT
CDR3: CASSVDSGYSNQPQHF

J: TRBJ1-1
D: .
V: TRBV6-1
size: .
DNA: TGTGCCAGCAGAAGCAATGGGGGACCTTGGGCTTTCTTT
CDR3: CASRSNGGPWAFF

J: TRBJ2-2
D: TRBD2
V: TRBV6-1
size: few
DNA: TGTGCCAGCAGAAGGACTAGCGGGATAATCAACACCGGGGAGCTGTTTTTT
CDR3: CASRRTSGIINTGELFF

J: TRBJ1-1
D: TRBD1
V: TRBV18
size: many
DNA: TGTGCCAGCTCACAGAGCCAGGGGGCGAGCACTGAAGCTTTCTTT
CDR3: CASSQSQGASTEAFF

J: TRBJ1-1
D: TRBD1
V: TRBV5-5
size: few
DNA: TGTGCCAGCAGCTACCCTCAGCAGGGGGCTGGCACTGAAGCTTTCTTT
CDR3: CASSYPQQGAGTEAFF

J: TRBJ2-3
D: .
V: TRBV20-1
size: many
DNA: TGCAGTGCTAGAGATGGGGGGTGGGGATCAAGCGCAGATACGCAGTATTTT
CDR3: CSARDGGWGSSADTQYF

J: TRBJ2-6
D: TRBD1
V: TRBV11-1
size: .
DNA: TGTGCCAGCAGCTTACGGACAGGAGTCTTCTCTGGGGCCAACGTCCTGACTTTC
CDR3: CASSLRTGVFSGANVLTF

J: TRBJ2-2
D: .
V: TRBV6-1
size: many
DNA: TGTGCCAGCAGTGAAAAGGTAGCGAACACCGGGGAGCTGTTTTTT
CDR3: CASSEKVANTGELFF

J: TRBJ2-3
D: .
V: TRBV19
size: few
DNA: TGTGCCAGTAGTATAAGTATTACAGATACGCAGTATTTT
CDR3: CASSISITDTQYF

J: TRBJ2-2
D: .
V: TRBV24-1
size: .
DNA: TGTGCCACCTGGGCCCCAAGCACCGGGGAGCTGTTTTTT
CDR3: CATWAPSTGELFF

J: TRBJ1-5
D: TRBD1
V: TRBV28
size: many
DNA: TGTGCCAGCAGTTCCCCGACAGGGGGCGCATCGTACGGGGATAGTCAGCCCCAGCATTTT
CDR3: CASSSPTGGASYGDSQPQHF

J: TRBJ2-7
D: TRBD1
V: TRBV27
size: many
DNA: TGTGCCAGCAGTCCTATCTACAGGGGTTCCTACGAGCAGTACTTC
CDR3: CASSPIYRGSYEQYF

J: TRBJ1-1
D: .
V: TRBV4-1
size: few
DNA: TGCGCCAGCAGCCAAGTTTTCTCGGGGAACACTGAAGCTTTCTTT
CDR3: CASSQVFSGNTEAFF

J: TRBJ1-1
D: .
V: TRBV19
size: .
DNA: TGTGCCAGTAGTAGGGGCTACACTGAAGCTTTCTTT
CDR3: CASSRGYTEAFF

J: TRBJ1-5
D: TRBD1
V: TRBV6-1
size: many
DNA: TGTGCCAGCAGTGAGCCAGGGGGCCGGGGTCAGCCCCAGCATTTT
CDR3: CASSEPGGRGQPQHF

J: TRBJ2-1
D: .
V: TRBV6-5
size: few
DNA: TGTGCCAGCAGTTACTCGAGGATCACTTCCTCCTACAATGAGCAGTTCTTC
CDR3: CASSYSRITSSYNEQFF

J: TRBJ2-2
D: .
V: TRBV20-1
size: few
DNA: TGCAGTTCAAGGGGCGAGAACACCGGGGAGCTGTTTTTT
CDR3: CSSRGENTGELFF

J: TRBJ2-3
D: .
V: TRBV25-1
size: .
DNA: TGTGCTTGGCCCCGGAGACGGGCAGATACGCAGTATTTT
CDR3: CAWPRRRADTQYF

J: TRBJ1-1
D: .
V: TRBV5-8
size: .
DNA: TGTGCCAGCAGCCACCGACGCCGGGTGAACACTGAAGCTTTCTTT
CDR3: CASSHRRRVNTEAFF